This entry lists 13 T cell receptor beta chains sequenced from one sample in a study of CD8+ T cells in alopecia areata. After isolation, RNA underwent reverse transcription to generate cDNA as the sequencing template. Libraries were prepared by immunoSEQ multiplex PCR; TCRdb keeps only in-frame clonotypes and omits some of them. The sample gives 200,000 to 250,000 clones, roughly two fifths of which show up once; around 0.48% is in the top ten. As to treatment: oral pan-JAK inhibitor, 5-10 mg twice daily. The starting material was CD4+ T cells sorted from blood, obtained around week 34, from a patient treated with tofacitinib. These receptors were taken from a human donor with alopecia areata.

The chain couples TRBV7-9 to TRBJ2-3; TRBD1 matches 8 bases. Trimming cost V 4 bases and J 4 bases; bases outside gene matches: 4. The germline V gene encodes CDR1 SEHNR and CDR2 FQNEAQ (reference sequence). There are 14 residues in the CDR3. This chain's CDR3 is CASSSQGGSDTQYF. CDR3 nucleotide sequence: TGTGCCAGCAGCTCACAGGGGGGCTCAGATACGCAGTATTTT.

The chain couples TRBV7-2 to TRBJ2-7; D is unclear. V was clipped by 1 base and J by 0 bases, with 10 bases between them. CDR1 is SGHTA, CDR2 FQGNSA, per germline. The CDR3 has 15 residues. The CDR3 protein is CASSLGGRSSYEQYF. The DNA of the CDR3 is TGTGCCAGCAGCTTAGGGGGTAGGAGCTCCTACGAGCAGTACTTC. The full variable domain, completed using reference TRBV7-2 and TRBJ2-7, is GAGVSQSPSNKVTEKGKDVELRCDPISGHTALYWYRQSLGQGLEFLIYFQGNSAPDKSGLPSDRFSAERTGGSVSTLTIQRTQQEDSAVYLCASSLGGRSSYEQYFGPGTRLTVT.

This clone was observed a few times. The rearrangement links TRBV6-6 to TRBJ1-4; 12 bases match TRBD1. The V gene's germline CDR1 is MNHNY and CDR2 SVGAGI (reference sequence). This CDR3 has 14 amino acids. Germline trimming cut 5 bases from V and 15 bases from J; bases unmatched to any gene: 10. Here the CDR3 DNA reads TGTGCCAGCAGTGCCCCGGGACAGGGGGCGCGGGTGTTTTTT. Translated: CASSAPGQGARVFF.

This clone appeared a few times. This chain joins TRBV4-1 and TRBJ2-1; D not certain. CDR3 length equals 13 residues. The V end lost 4 bases, the J end lost 6 bases, and 10 bases lay between the germline ends. From germline, CDR1 is MGHRA and CDR2 YSYEKL. The CDR3 nucleotides are TGCGCCAGCAGCCCAATTCTCACCAATGAGCAGTTCTTC. Translation: CASSPILTNEQFF.

V is TRBV30 and J is TRBJ2-7; D uncertain. Trimming left V 2 bases short and J 6 bases short, with 11 bases between. In germline, CDR1 is GTSNPN, CDR2 SVGIG (reference sequence). This CDR3 spans 12 amino acids. CDR3: CAWSLSRSEQYF. CDR3 coding DNA: TGTGCCTGGAGTTTATCGAGGTCCGAGCAGTACTTC.

The sample holds a few counts of this clone. This rearrangement joins TRBV19 to TRBJ2-1, with D maybe TRBD2 (5 bases). Germline V lookup: CDR1 LNHDA, CDR2 SQIVND (reference sequence). The V and J ends lost 5 bases and 9 bases respectively, with 8 bases between them. This CDR3 has 11 residues. CDR3 in DNA: TGTGCCAGTAGTTGGACTGGTGAGCAGTTCTTC. Its translation is CASSWTGEQFF.

The chain links TRBV30 to TRBJ2-7; TRBD1 is a possible D gene (5 bases). The CDR3 length is 13 residues. CDR1 and CDR2 (germline): GTSNPN, SVGIG (reference sequence). Trimming stripped 2 bases from V and 3 bases from J, with 11 bases between. DNA of the CDR3: TGTGCCTGGAGTTCCGGACATTTCTACGAGCAGTACTTC. Amino acid sequence: CAWSSGHFYEQYF.

The chain employs TRBV5-1 and TRBJ2-5; D not certain. Germline assignment: CDR1 SGHRS and CDR2 YFSETQ. The CDR3 is made up of 12 amino acids. Trimming left V 4 bases short and J 5 bases short, with 9 bases between. CDR3 in amino acids: CASSPGGETQYF. CDR3 DNA sequence: TGCGCCAGCAGCCCTGGTGGTGAGACCCAGTACTTC.

The rearrangement uses TRBV5-1 and TRBJ1-6; 7 nucleotides agree with TRBD1. From germline, CDR1 is SGHRS and CDR2 YFSETQ. The length of the CDR3 is 14 residues. Trimming removed 1 base from V and 13 bases from J; junction bases left unmatched: 8. CDR3 loop: CASSLRDSRFPLHF. The CDR3 DNA follows: TGCGCCAGCAGCTTGAGGGACAGCCGCTTCCCCCTCCACTTT.

The chain recombines TRBV5-1 with TRBJ2-1; no clear D. Trimming stripped 0 bases from V and 6 bases from J, with 10 bases between. The germline CDR1 and CDR2 sequences are SGHRS and YFSETQ. There are 14 residues in the CDR3. DNA of the CDR3: TGCGCCAGCAGCTTGGAACATTATCTCAATGAGCAGTTCTTC. It encodes CASSLEHYLNEQFF. Variable domain in full (rest from reference TRBV5-1 and TRBJ2-1): KAGVTQTPRYLIKTRGQQVTLSCSPISGHRSVSWYQQTPGQGLQFLFEYFSETQRNKGNFPGRFSGRQFSNSRSEMNVSTLELGDSALYLCASSLEHYLNEQFFGPGTRLTVL.

The chain is built from TRBV19 and TRBJ1-5; TRBD1 might be the D (6 bases). This CDR3 is built from 16 residues. Looked up from germline, CDR1 is LNHDA and CDR2 is SQIVND (reference sequence). Trimming took off 2 bases at V and 5 bases at J, with 16 bases between the two ends. In nucleotides, the CDR3 is TGTGCCAGTAGTATACGAAGCAGGGGAAGGGATCAGCCCCAGCATTTT. Translation: CASSIRSRGRDQPQHF. Filled out from reference TRBV19 and TRBJ1-5, the complete variable domain reads DGGITQSPKYLFRKEGQNVTLSCEQNLNHDAMYWYRQDPGQGLRLIYYSQIVNDFQKGDIAEGYSVSREKKESFPLTVTSAQKNPTAFYLCASSIRSRGRDQPQHFGDGTRLSIL.

This chain uses TRBV11-2 with TRBJ2-3; D remains unclear. V was trimmed by 5 bases and J by 2 bases, leaving 11 bases between them. There are 14 residues in the CDR3. Germline CDR1 and CDR2: SGHAT and FQNNGV. The CDR3 sequence is CASSRRTNTDTQYF. For the CDR3, the DNA is TGTGCCAGCAGCCGAAGGACCAACACAGATACGCAGTATTTT.

V and J are TRBV5-1 and TRBJ1-4; 7 positions agree with TRBD1. From germline, CDR1 is SGHRS and CDR2 YFSETQ. This CDR3 contains 14 residues. J was trimmed by 5 bases and V by 2 bases; bases with no gene match: 3. This CDR3 is CASSFGTANEKLFF. The CDR3 DNA is TGCGCCAGCAGCTTCGGGACAGCAAATGAAAAACTGTTTTTT.